This TCR beta chain was sequenced in a study of regulatory T cells in long-lasting Graves disease. Indicated time point: newly diagnosed GD, antithyroid drugs for less than 3 months. TCR sequences were obtained from RNA taken from PBMCs. Whole-study results and caveats: Peripheral blood alone, not thyroid tissue, underwent study. TRBV28, TRBJ1-2 and TRBJ2-5 emerged as the favored segments in persistent disease.

The authors built TCR beta libraries using iRepertoire HTBI primers and Arm-PCR of CDR3 regions. One entry per CDR3 protein, called by TCRdb with MiXCR from the multiplex PCR reads. Counted here are about 500,000 distinct CDR3 sequences, around 15% occurring once; the ten biggest clones make up over 9%. Germline V gives CDR1 MDHEN, CDR2 SYDVKM. This CDR3 comprises 15 residues. J lost 4 bases, V lost 5 bases, and 7 bases had no gene match. Ten or more counts support this clonotype. Its antigen is undetermined. This same sample was also part of a study on T cells in Graves' hyperthyroidism and ophthalmopathy. That paper states: The TCR CDR3 was amplified in a first-round RT-PCR using the HTBI primer set.

The origin of this receptor is a man aged 40-55 years with Graves disease. This chain joins TRBV28 and TRBJ2-3; 9 bases are a match to TRBD2. The sequences come from peripheral blood mononuclear cells (PBMCs), collected at new diagnosis, from a patient treated with antithyroid drugs. For the CDR3, the DNA is TGTGCCAGCAGTATGTTAGCGGGAGAGGCAGATACGCAGTATTTT. As protein: CASSMLAGEADTQYF.